This T cell receptor beta chain was identified in a study of CD8 T cells in Susac syndrome (dated by TCRdb to about 2019). Describing the broader study: Among the sequenced Susac syndrome patients, five or six had clinically active disease and eight or nine were in clinical remission. The study used repertoire sequencing to test whether antigen drove CD8+ T cell activation and differentiation in Susac syndrome. The clonality of the CD8+ T cell repertoire was compared across 12 healthy donors, about 14 Susac syndrome patients and around 16 multiple sclerosis patients. At blood withdrawal, Susac syndrome patients were therapy-naive, treated with corticosteroids (with IVIg additionally given to some), or treated with IVIg alone.

In its sample, this clonotype was seen a few times. It lacks a known antigen. Within one base of it there is no much larger clone, and no base qualities were kept. RNA was extracted with the RNeasy kit and roughly 0.45 to 1 ug was reverse transcribed using random hexamers. The immunoSEQ multiplex PCR assay, covering 54 Vbeta and 13 Jbeta segments, was used to amplify TCR beta CDR3 regions. PCR amplification bias was corrected using a synthetic template baseline for primer optimization and computational correction. On the study's bioinformatics: Only productive sequences were kept, with reads annotated to V, D and J genes according to IMGT and analyzed in immunoSEQ Analyzer. To calculate clonality, Shannon entropy was normalized by log2 of the number of productive unique sequences and then subtracted from one. For each patient and control, public and private clones were evaluated among the 100 most prevalent clones. A clone was defined as Susac-specific if it was absent from the healthy and MS cohorts, from about a thousand published viral clones and from other ImmuneACCESS disease sequences. In TCRdb, the public reads were trimmed at Q25 with fastp and aligned with MiXCR, with productive beta chains retained. Identical CDR3 proteins give one entry, which carries the most common genes and DNA. The V and J calls follow TCRdb's processing rather than the paper's. The sample contains about 130,000 distinct CDR3 sequences, around 94% of them found a single time. The ten largest clones capture 0.21% of the sample.

From the cysteine through the phenylalanine, the CDR3 covers 14 amino acids. The kept DNA is CDR3 alone, 42 bases in frame from the first base. The germline V gene gives CDR1 as KGHDR and CDR2 as SFDVKD. At the junction V is shortened by 4 bases and J by 6 bases, with 12 bases in between. What the work shows at the level of the full study, not this receptor alone: The number of individuals in the TCR sequencing and HLA analysis was recognized as being relatively small. Clonal expansion was observed in Susac syndrome CD8+ repertoires, with the highest expansion in CD8+ TEMRA cells and greater expansion in clinically active than in remitting patients. In the total CD8+ and CD8+ TEMRA repertoires, 15 to 20 and five Susac-specific public clones, respectively, were identified.

High-throughput TCR beta sequencing profiled peripheral blood CD8+ and CD4+ T cells from healthy donors, Susac syndrome patients and multiple sclerosis patients. The Susac syndrome patients fulfilled recently defined diagnostic criteria for definite or probable disease. Bulk CD8+ and CD4+ T cells were purified by magnetic negative isolation, while CD8+ TEMRA cells were enriched using FACS. Blood was drawn into EDTA tubes, processed within 24 hours, and PBMCs were isolated by density gradient centrifugation. PBMCs destined for TCR sequencing were cryopreserved in liquid nitrogen and later thawed in a 37 °C water bath. The sorted or isolated CD4+, CD8+ and CD8+ TEMRA cells had a purity of 90% or higher.

Here the chain combines TRBV24-1 and TRBJ2-1; TRBD1 is possibly the D segment (5 matching bases). Sequencing input: CD8+ T cells from PBMCs. The receptor was derived from a human donor with Susac syndrome. The sequenced DNA is TGTGCCACCAGTGAGGCAGGGTTTTCCAATGAGCAGTTCTTC. Its translation reads: CATSEAGFSNEQFF.